This T cell receptor (beta chain) was captured by sequencing in a study of blood T cell repertoires in COVID-19. Study background: COVID-19 samples from acute and convalescent phases originated in the United States, Italy and Spain. Sources were T cells, B-cell-depleted T cells, or PBMCs; the material itself was cDNA or gDNA.

Original analysis: Amplification of reference gene primers was used by the study to estimate nucleated cell counts. Produced via immunoSEQ multiplex PCR; TCRdb's table is partial and in-frame only. The V and J calls and clone size come from that table; D and trimming were worked out from the DNA. The sample lists more than 60,000 clones; roughly 89% were seen once. CDR1 SGHDT and CDR2 YYEEEE come from the germline V gene. The V gene end was trimmed by 4 bases and the J gene end by 4 bases; junction bases not matched to a gene: 4. The CDR3 contains 14 residues. The receptor's source is a man aged 45 to 65 with acute or convalescent COVID-19. What was sequenced was peripheral blood. The rearrangement uses TRBV5-6 and TRBJ2-1; TRBD2 matches at 8 bases. The CDR3 here is CASSKGLAYNEQFF. DNA of the CDR3: TGTGCCAGCAGCAAAGGACTAGCTTACAATGAGCAGTTCTTC.